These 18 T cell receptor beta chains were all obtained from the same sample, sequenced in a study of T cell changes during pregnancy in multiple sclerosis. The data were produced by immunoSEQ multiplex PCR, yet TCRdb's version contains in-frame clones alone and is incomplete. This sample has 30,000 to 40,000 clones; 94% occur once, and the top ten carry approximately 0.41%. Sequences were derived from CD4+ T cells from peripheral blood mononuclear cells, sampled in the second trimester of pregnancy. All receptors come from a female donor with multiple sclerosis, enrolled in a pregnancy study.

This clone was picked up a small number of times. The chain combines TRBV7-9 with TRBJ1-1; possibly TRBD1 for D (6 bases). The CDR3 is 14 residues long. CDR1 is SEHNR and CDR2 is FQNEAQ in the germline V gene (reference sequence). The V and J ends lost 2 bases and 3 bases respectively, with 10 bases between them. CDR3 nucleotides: TGTGCCAGCAGCTTAAGGAACAGGGACACTGAAGCTTTCTTT. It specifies CASSLRNRDTEAFF.

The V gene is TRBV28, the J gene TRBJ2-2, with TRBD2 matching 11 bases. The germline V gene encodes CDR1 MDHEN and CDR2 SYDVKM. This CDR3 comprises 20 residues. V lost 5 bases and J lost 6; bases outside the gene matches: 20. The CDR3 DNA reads TGTGCCAGCAGTCCGGGCGGGGTTAGCGGGAGGGCCCGGAGGGCCGGGGAGCTGTTTTTT. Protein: CASSPGGVSGRARRAGELFF. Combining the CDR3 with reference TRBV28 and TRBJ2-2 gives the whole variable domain DVKVTQSSRYLVKRTGEKVFLECVQDMDHENMFWYRQDPGLGLRLIYFSYDVKMKEKGDIPEGYSVSREKKERFSLILESASTNQTSMYLCASSPGGVSGRARRAGELFFGEGSRLTVL.

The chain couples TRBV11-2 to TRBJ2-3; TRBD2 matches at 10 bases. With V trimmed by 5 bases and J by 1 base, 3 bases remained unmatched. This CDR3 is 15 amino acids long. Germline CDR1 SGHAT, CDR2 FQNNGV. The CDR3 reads CASSNGLAGTDTQYF. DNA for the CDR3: TGTGCCAGCAGCAACGGACTAGCGGGCACAGATACGCAGTATTTT.

CDR3 residues: CASSTGNEQFF. DNA of the CDR3: TGTGCCAGCAGTACAGGGAATGAGCAGTTCTTC. This chain uses TRBV2 with TRBJ2-1, with a tentative D call TRBD1 (6 bases). V was cut by 5 bases and J by 7 bases, with 6 bases left in between. The CDR3 consists of 11 residues. Germline V lookup: CDR1 SNHLY, CDR2 FYNNEI. The full variable domain, completed using reference TRBV2 and TRBJ2-1, is EPEVTQTPSHQVTQMGQEVILRCVPISNHLYFYWYRQILGQKVEFLVSFYNNEISEKSEIFDDQFSVERPDGSNFTLKIRSTKLEDSAMYFCASSTGNEQFFGPGTRLTVL.

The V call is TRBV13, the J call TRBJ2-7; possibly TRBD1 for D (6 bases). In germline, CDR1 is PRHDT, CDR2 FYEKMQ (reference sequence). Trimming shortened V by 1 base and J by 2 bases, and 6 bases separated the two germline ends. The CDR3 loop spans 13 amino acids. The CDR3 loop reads CASSLDRAYEQYF. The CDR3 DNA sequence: TGTGCCAGCAGCTTAGACAGGGCCTACGAGCAGTACTTC.

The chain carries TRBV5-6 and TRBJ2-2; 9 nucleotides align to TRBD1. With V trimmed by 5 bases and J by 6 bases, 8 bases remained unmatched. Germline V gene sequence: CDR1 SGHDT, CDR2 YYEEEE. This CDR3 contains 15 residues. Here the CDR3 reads CASRRDRVYSGELFF. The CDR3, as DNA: TGTGCCAGCAGGCGGGACAGGGTCTATTCCGGGGAGCTGTTTTTT.

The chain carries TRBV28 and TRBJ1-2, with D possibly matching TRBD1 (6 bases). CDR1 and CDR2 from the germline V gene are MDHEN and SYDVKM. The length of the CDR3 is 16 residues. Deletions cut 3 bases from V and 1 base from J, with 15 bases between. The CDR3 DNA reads TGTGCCAGCAGTTTGATGGTACAGGGATTTAACTATGGCTACACCTTC. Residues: CASSLMVQGFNYGYTF.

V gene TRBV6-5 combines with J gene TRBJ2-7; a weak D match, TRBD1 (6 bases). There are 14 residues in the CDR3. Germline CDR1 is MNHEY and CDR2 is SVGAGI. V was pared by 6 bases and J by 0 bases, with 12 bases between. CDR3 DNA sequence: TGTGCCAGCAGCCCTGACAGGATCTCCTACGAGCAGTACTTC. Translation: CASSPDRISYEQYF.

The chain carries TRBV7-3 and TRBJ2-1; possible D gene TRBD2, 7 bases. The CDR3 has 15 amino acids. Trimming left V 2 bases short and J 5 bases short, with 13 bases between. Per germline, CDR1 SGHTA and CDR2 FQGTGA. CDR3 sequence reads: CASSLGGGRNNEQFF. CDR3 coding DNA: TGTGCCAGCAGCTTAGGGGGGGGGCGTAACAATGAGCAGTTCTTC.

The chain's CDR3 is CASREQFGGGDTQYF. In nucleotides, the CDR3 is TGTGCCAGCAGGGAACAATTTGGGGGGGGAGATACGCAGTATTTT. The rearrangement joins TRBV6-6 to TRBJ2-3; 7 bases are a match to TRBD2. Germline lookup yields CDR1 MNHNY and CDR2 SVGAGI (reference sequence). The trim removed 6 bases at V and 5 bases at J, leaving 11 bases unmatched. This CDR3 contains 15 residues.

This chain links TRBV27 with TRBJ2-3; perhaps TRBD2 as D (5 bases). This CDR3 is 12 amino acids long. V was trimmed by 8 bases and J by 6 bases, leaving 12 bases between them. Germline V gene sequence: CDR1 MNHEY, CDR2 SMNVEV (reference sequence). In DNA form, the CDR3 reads TGTGCCAGCGCCACCGGCGGGGATACGCAGTATTTT. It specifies CASATGGDTQYF.

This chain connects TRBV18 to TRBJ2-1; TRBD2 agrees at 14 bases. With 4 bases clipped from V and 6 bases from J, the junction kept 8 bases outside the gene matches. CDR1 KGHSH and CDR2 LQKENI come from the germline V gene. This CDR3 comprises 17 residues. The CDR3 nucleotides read TGTGCCAGCTCACTCGGGACTAGCGGGAGAAGGGGCAATGAGCAGTTCTTC. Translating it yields CASSLGTSGRRGNEQFF. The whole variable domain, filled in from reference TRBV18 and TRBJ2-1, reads NAGVMQNPRHLVRRRGQEARLRCSPMKGHSHVYWYRQLPEEGLKFMVYLQKENIIDESGMPKERFSAEFPKEGPSILRIQQVVRGDSAAYFCASSLGTSGRRGNEQFFGPGTRLTVL.

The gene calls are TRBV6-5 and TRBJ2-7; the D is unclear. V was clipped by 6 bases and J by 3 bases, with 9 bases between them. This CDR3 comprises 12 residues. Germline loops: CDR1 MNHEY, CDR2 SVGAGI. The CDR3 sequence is CASSRYSYEQYF. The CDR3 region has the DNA TGTGCCAGCAGCCGTTACAGCTACGAGCAGTACTTC.

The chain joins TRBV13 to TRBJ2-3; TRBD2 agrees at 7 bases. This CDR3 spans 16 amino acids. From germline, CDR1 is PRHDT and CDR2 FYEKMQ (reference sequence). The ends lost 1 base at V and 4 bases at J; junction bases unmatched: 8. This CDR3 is CASSLVRLAVADTQYF. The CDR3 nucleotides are TGTGCCAGCAGCTTAGTCCGACTAGCCGTGGCAGATACGCAGTATTTT.

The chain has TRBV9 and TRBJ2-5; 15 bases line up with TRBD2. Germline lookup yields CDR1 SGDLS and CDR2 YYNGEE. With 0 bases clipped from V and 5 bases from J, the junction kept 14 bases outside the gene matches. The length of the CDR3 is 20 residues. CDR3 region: CASSVATGLAGGPNKETQYF. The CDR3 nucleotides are TGTGCCAGCAGCGTAGCTACGGGACTAGCGGGAGGTCCGAACAAGGAGACCCAGTACTTC.

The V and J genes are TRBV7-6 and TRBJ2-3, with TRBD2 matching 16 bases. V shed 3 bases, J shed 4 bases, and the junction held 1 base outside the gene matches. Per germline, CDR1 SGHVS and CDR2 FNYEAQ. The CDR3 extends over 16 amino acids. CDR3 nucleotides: TGTGCCAGCAGCTTGGGACTAGCGGGGGGGGCAGATACGCAGTATTTT. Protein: CASSLGLAGGADTQYF.

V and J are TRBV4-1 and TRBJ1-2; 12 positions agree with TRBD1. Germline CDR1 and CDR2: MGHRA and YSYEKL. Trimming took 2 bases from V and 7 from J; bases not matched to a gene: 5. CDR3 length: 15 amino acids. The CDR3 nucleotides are TGCGCCAGCAGCCAACCGGGACAGGGGGCGGCTGGCTACACCTTC. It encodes CASSQPGQGAAGYTF.

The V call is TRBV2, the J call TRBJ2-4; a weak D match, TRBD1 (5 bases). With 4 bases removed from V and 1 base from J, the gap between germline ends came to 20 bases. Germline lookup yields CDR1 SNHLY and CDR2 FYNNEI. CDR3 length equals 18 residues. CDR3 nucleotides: TGTGCCAGCAGTGCCCCAGTTTTGGGGCAATGGGCCAAAAACATTCAGTACTTC. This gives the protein CASSAPVLGQWAKNIQYF.